Listed below are T cell receptor beta chains from one sample, sequenced in a study of blood T cell repertoires in COVID-19. The protocol was immunoSEQ multiplex PCR, while the TCRdb copy is restricted to in-frame clones and leaves out a portion. In the table there are 150,000 or so clones, roughly 81% of which are singletons. What was sequenced was peripheral blood. These TCRs come from a woman in her forties or fifties with active or convalescent COVID-19. Both conserved end residues are part of each CDR3. D genes are given only for firm matches. The listing skips clone size in some rows; elsewhere it reads once, few, many or a size class.

V	size	J	D	DNA	CDR3
TRBV6-1	-	TRBJ1-3	-	TGTGCCAGCAGTGAGTCGTTTGGGGGCCCAGGAAACACCATATATTTT	CASSESFGGPGNTIYF
TRBV7-6	-	TRBJ2-1	-	TGTGCCAGCAGCTTGTCGGCCGGGGTGGATGAGCAGTTCTTC	CASSLSAGVDEQFF
TRBV9	-	TRBJ2-7	TRBD1	TGTGCCAGCAGCACCCGTGGGACAGGAGGCTACGAGCAGTACTTC	CASSTRGTGGYEQYF
TRBV25-1	-	TRBJ2-3	TRBD1	TGTGCCAGCAGTGTGAGGACAGGGGTCGCAGATACGCAGTATTTT	CASSVRTGVADTQYF
TRBV19	-	TRBJ1-1	-	TGTGCCAGTAGTACGTTACAGGGCCTAAACACTGAAGCTTTCTTT	CASSTLQGLNTEAFF
TRBV9	-	TRBJ2-2	-	TGTGCCAGCAGCCCTCGGGAGAACACGAACACCGGGGAGCTGTTTTTT	CASSPRENTNTGELFF
TRBV5-4	-	TRBJ1-2	-	TGTGCCAGCAGCTCGTACCAGGGAAGCTATGGCTACACCTTC	CASSSYQGSYGYTF
TRBV19	-	TRBJ1-5	TRBD1	TGTGCCAGTAGGGACAGGGGGGTAGGCAATCAGCCCCAGCATTTT	CASRDRGVGNQPQHF
TRBV6-5	once	TRBJ1-1	-	TGTGCCAGCAGTTACAGTGCGGACACTGAAGCTTTCTTT	CASSYSADTEAFF
TRBV5-4	-	TRBJ2-2	TRBD1	TGTGCCAGCAGCCCAGCGGGACAGGGACCGAACACCGGGGAGCTGTTTTTT	CASSPAGQGPNTGELFF
TRBV11-3	-	TRBJ2-7	-	TGTGCCAGCAGCCGCGGGACAGAGTCCTACGAGCAGTACTTC	CASSRGTESYEQYF
TRBV7-2	-	TRBJ2-1	TRBD1	TGTGCCAGCAGCCAGGACAGGGACTCCTACAATGAGCAGTTCTTC	CASSQDRDSYNEQFF
TRBV7-2	-	TRBJ1-5	-	TGTGCCAGCAGCTTTGGACAGTGGGATCAGCCCCAGCATTTT	CASSFGQWDQPQHF
TRBV9	once	TRBJ2-7	-	TGTGCCAGCAGCGCCCATGGAGAGGGAGGTTACGAGCAGTACTTC	CASSAHGEGGYEQYF
TRBV5-1	-	TRBJ2-3	TRBD2	TGCGCCAGCAGCTTGGCGACTAGCGGGGACCTCACAGATACGCAGTATTTT	CASSLATSGDLTDTQYF
TRBV18	-	TRBJ2-4	TRBD1	TGTGCCAGCTCAGGGGACAGCAAAAACATTCAGTACTTC	CASSGDSKNIQYF
TRBV2	-	TRBJ2-6	-	TGTGCCAGCAACGGGGGGCGTACTGGGGCCAACGTCCTGACTTTC	CASNGGRTGANVLTF